Included here is one T cell receptor beta chain sequence, with context. Taking its sample share into account, this clone is medium-sized (0.01 to 0.1%). It has no known antigen specificity. Base-call qualities are not available, and no considerably larger clone is one nucleotide away. TCR beta libraries were generated from genomic DNA with the immunoSEQ kit, following the manufacturer's recommendations. For library preparation, a first multiplex PCR was performed with proprietary primers, followed by a second PCR in which unique barcodes were added, and bead cleanups were performed after each round. A positive control reaction and a negative control reaction, both provided in the kit, were run with every batch of samples. The final libraries were assessed on an Agilent 4200 TapeStation D1000 ScreenTape, pooled by volume, and quantified by qPCR. Sequencing ran on an Illumina NextSeq500 with a MidOutput 150-cycle cartridge, using 156 Read1 and 15 Index1 cycles with kit custom primers. The pooled library was loaded at 0.8 to 1 pM, with an approximately 21% PhiX control spiked in. The paper's processing steps were these. Vendor-processed data were analyzed in R, with a clonotype defined as all T cells sharing the same CDR3 nucleotide sequence. For clone abundance analyses, frequencies were normalized to the 10,000 most abundant clones per sample. Public T cell clones, which averaged fewer than five per sample, were removed prior to analysis. Dominant motif analysis used ImmunoMap with the PAM10 matrix, gap penalty 30 and homology threshold 0.3; motifs with cumulative frequency at least 0.01 counted as dominant. TCRdb took over this immuneACCESS table, retaining in-frame rearrangements with V and J assigned. Such tables are incomplete; in checked studies, under half of the missing clones stem from an unresolved V gene, and the remainder is unexplained. The V and J calls and clone size were taken over from that table, and D and trimming were inferred from the DNA. The sample data list 10,000 to 12,000 clones, and roughly 60% of these were observed just once. The biggest ten clones account for more than 8% of the sample.

This record belongs to a study of radiation and T cells in renal cell carcinoma (dated by TCRdb to about 2020). Background for the entire study: A total of 50 to 60 samples underwent TCR beta sequencing, made up of 25 or so tumors and some 27 peripheral blood samples. Across all 53 samples, 4 million or so unique CDR3 nucleotide sequences encoding some 3,000,000 unique CDR3 amino acid sequences were identified. Broader findings and caveats from the paper: TCR clonality was higher in irradiated tumors than in controls, as the top 100 clonotypes made up an average of around 54% of the repertoire in irradiated tumors compared with around 40% in nephrectomy-only tumors. Compared with control tumors, irradiated tumors had a greater number of dominant CDR3 motifs, and these motifs made up a bigger portion of the repertoire. Effects of radiation dose or scheduling on the TCR repertoire could not be addressed with the single-armed trial design. Because only small tumor regions of approximately 0.91 g were available, the study did not capture intratumoral heterogeneity.

The time point label on this specimen signifies: tumor resected at nephrectomy. The treatment or condition label on this specimen signifies: treatment-naive control, cytoreductive nephrectomy. Control tumors were obtained from treatment-naive renal cell carcinoma patients in whom cytoreductive nephrectomy was performed without prior radiation. Renal cell carcinoma with clear cell pathology was present in all patients. The control tumors used for TCR sequencing were from several females and 11 to 12 males, were resected between 2011 and 2014, and had a median patient age of around 50 years (range about 40 to 85). Tumor processing involved mechanical dissociation, digestion with collagenase/hyaluronidase at 37 degrees C, handling in gentleMACS C tubes, and storage in liquid nitrogen. Genomic DNA for TCR sequencing was prepared using the QIAamp DNA Blood Mini Kit (Qiagen). Samples were included in the analyses only if all quality control checks were passed.

Based on the germline V gene, the CDR1 and CDR2 sequences are MDHEN and SYDVKM. The CDR3 covers 10 residues, taking in both the cysteine and the phenylalanine. Just the 30-base CDR3 DNA is kept, in frame starting at base 1. V is clipped by 6 bases and J by 6 bases, and the sequence between their germline boundaries is 4 bases long. The source material was tumor tissue, sampled from a patient whose treatment was nephrectomy without radiotherapy. The rearrangement combines TRBV28 with TRBJ2-3; the D gene assignment is ambiguous. This clonotype originated in a man aged 40-49 years with renal cell carcinoma. The CDR3 reads as follows: CASREDTQYF. The nucleotides are TGTGCCAGCAGGGAGGATACGCAGTATTTT.